This TCR beta chain was documented in a study of T cell responses to AZD1222 COVID-19 vaccine. Findings of the study overall: Seropositive AZD1222 recipients at baseline numbered only five to seven. Among the donors, most were white British and more were female, and clonal diversity was possibly underestimated. Reports say nearly half of spike-specific TCRs go after unmutated variant regions.

Germline lookup yields CDR1 MDHEN and CDR2 SYDVKM. V gave up 4 bases and J gave up 0 bases, with 9 bases separating them. This CDR3 has 14 amino acids. Sequencing was performed with immunoSEQ multiplex PCR; in TCRdb, only in-frame clones are kept and a portion is missing. This table has some 150,000 clones, about 92% appearing once. On this clone itself: The antigen remains unidentified.

V and J are TRBV28 and TRBJ1-1; D gene uncertain. This sequence originates from an adult in good health. This sample comprised peripheral blood, obtained on day 0 of MenACWY control vaccination. CDR3 loop: CASSWGYMNTEAFF. In nucleotides, the CDR3 is TGTGCCAGCAGTTGGGGTTACATGAACACTGAAGCTTTCTTT.